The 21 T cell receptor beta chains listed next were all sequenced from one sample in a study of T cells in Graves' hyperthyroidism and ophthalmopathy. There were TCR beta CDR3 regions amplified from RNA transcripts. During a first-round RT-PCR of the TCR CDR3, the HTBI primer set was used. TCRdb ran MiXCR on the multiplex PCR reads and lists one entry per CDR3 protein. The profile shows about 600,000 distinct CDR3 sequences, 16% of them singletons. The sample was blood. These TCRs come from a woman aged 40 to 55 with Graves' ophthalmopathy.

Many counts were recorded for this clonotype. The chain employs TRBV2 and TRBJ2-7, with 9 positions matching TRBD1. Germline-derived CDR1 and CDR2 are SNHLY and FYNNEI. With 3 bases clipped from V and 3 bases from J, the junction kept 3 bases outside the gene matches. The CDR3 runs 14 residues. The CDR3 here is CASSDTGGVYEQYF. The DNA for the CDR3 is TGTGCCAGCAGTGATACAGGGGGCGTCTACGAGCAGTACTTC.

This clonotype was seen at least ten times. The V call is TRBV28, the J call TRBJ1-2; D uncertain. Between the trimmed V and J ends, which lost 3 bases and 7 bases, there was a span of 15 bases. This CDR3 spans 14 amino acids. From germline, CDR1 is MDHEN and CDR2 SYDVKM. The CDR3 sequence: CASSLPQNPTGYTF. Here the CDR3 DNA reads TGTGCCAGCAGTTTGCCCCAAAACCCAACTGGCTACACCTTC.

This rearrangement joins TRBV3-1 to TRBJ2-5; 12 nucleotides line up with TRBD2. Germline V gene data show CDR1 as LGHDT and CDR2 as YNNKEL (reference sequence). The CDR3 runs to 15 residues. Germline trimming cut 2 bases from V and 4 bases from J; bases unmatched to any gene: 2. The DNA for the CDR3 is TGTGCCAGCAGCCAACTAGCGGGGGGGGGAGAGACCCAGTACTTC. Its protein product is CASSQLAGGGETQYF.

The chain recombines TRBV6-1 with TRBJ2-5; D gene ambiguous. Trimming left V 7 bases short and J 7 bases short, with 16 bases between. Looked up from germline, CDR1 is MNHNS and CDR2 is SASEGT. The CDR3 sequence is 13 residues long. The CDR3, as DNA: TGTGCCAGCACTCCAAGCCCAGGCGGGACCCAGTACTTC. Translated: CASTPSPGGTQYF.

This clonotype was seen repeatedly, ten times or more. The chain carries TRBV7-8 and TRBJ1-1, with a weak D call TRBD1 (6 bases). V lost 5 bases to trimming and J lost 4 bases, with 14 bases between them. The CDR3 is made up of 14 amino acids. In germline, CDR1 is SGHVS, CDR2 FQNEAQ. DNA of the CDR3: TGTGCCAGCAGCCCTGCGACAGGAAGCACTGAAGCTTTCTTT. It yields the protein CASSPATGSTEAFF.

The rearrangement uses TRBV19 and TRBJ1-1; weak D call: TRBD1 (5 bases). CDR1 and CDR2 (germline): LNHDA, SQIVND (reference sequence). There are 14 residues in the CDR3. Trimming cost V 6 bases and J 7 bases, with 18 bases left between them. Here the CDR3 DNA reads TGTGCCAGTAGCCCCGGGACGGTTTTAGGTGAAGCTTTCTTT. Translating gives CASSPGTVLGEAFF.

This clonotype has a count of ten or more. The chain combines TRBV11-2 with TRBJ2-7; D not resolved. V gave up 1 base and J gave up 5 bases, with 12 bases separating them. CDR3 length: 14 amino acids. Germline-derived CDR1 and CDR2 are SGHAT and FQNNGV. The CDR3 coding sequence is TGTGCCAGCAGCTTAGGAGGATTAGGAGACGAGCAGTACTTC. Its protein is CASSLGGLGDEQYF.

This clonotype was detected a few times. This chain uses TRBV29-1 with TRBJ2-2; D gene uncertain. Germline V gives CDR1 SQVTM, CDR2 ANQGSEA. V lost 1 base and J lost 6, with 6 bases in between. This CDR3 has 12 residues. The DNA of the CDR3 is TGCAGCGTTGAAGCCCGGGCCGGGGAGCTGTTTTTT. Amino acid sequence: CSVEARAGELFF.

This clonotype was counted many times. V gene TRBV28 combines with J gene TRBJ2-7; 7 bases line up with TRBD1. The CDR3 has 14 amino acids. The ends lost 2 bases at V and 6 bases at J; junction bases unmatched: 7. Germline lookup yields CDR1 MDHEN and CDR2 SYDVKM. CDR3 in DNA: TGTGCCAGCAGTTTAGGTCAGGGGGAGCGCGAGCAGTACTTC. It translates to CASSLGQGEREQYF.

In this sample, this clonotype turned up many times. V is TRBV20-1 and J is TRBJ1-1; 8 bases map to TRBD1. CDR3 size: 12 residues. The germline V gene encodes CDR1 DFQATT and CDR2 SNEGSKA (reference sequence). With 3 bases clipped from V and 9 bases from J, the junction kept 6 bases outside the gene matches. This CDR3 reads CSASHAGGQAFF. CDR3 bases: TGCAGTGCTAGTCACGCAGGGGGCCAAGCTTTCTTT.

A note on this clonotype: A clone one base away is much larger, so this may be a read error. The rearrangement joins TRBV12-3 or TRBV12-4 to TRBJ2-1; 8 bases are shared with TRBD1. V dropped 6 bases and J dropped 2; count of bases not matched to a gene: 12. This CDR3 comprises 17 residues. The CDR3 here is CASRGGPGGGPYNEQFF. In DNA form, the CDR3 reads TGTGCCAGCAGAGGGGGCCCAGGGGGCGGGCCCTACAATGAGCAGTTCTTC.

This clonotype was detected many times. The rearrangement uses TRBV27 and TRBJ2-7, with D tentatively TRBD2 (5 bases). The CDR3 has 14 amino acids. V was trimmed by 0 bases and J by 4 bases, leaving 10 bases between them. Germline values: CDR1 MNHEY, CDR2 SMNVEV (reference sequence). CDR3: CASSLSTGSYEQYF. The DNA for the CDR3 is TGTGCCAGCAGTTTATCTACGGGAAGTTACGAGCAGTACTTC.

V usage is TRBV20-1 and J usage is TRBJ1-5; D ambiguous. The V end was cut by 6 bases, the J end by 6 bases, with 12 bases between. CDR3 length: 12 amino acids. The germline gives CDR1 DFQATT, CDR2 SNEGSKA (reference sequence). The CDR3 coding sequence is TGCAGTGCGGGGTCCGGGAGTCAGCCCCAGCATTTT. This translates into CSAGSGSQPQHF.

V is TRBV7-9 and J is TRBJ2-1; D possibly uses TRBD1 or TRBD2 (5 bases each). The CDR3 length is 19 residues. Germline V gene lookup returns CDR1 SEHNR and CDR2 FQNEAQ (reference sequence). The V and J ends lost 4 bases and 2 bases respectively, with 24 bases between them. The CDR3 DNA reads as TGTGCCAGCAGCTCTAGCCCTTCAGACAGCCCTGGCCCCTACAATGAGCAGTTCTTC. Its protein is CASSSSPSDSPGPYNEQFF.

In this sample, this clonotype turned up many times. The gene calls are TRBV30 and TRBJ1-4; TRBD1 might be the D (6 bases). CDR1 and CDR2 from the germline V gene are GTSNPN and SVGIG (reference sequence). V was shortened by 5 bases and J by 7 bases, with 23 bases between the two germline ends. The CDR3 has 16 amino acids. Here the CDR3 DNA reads TGTGCCTGGTCCCGGGTGTGGGGGCTACGGGGTGAAAAACTGTTTTTT. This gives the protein CAWSRVWGLRGEKLFF.

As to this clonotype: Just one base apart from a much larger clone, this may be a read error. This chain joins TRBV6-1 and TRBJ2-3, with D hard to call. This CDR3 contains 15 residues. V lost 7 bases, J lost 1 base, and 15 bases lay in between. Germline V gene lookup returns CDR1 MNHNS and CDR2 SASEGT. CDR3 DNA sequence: TGTGCCAGCACCTTGGGCACGGCCGGCACAGATACGCAGTATTTT. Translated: CASTLGTAGTDTQYF.

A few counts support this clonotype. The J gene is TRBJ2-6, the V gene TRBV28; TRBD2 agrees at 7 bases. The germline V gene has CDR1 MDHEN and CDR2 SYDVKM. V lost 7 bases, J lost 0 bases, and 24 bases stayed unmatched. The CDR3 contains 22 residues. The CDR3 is CASTTRFGRVAAGNSGANVLTF. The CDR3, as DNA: TGTGCCAGCACCACTCGTTTTGGGAGGGTCGCGGCAGGAAACTCTGGGGCCAACGTCCTGACTTTC.

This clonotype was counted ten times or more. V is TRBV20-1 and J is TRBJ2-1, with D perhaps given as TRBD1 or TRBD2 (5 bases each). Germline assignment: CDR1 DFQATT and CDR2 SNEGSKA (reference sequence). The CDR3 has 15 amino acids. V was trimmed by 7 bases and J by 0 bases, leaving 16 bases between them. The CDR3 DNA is TGCAGTGTCGAGGGGTCCGTCAGCTCCTACAATGAGCAGTTCTTC. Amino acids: CSVEGSVSSYNEQFF.

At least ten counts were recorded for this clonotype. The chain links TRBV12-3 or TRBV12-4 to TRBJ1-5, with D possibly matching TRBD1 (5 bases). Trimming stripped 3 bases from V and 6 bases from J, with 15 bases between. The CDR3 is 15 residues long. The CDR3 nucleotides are TGTGCCAGCAGTTTTCGGGTAGAGAGGGGTCAGCCCCAGCATTTT. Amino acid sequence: CASSFRVERGQPQHF.

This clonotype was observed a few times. CDR3 protein: CASSAGGAEGNTIYF. Written as DNA, the CDR3 is TGTGCCAGCAGCGCGGGAGGGGCGGAGGGAAACACCATATATTTT. The chain joins TRBV7-3 to TRBJ1-3, with a weak D call TRBD1 (5 bases). Germline values: CDR1 SGHTA, CDR2 FQGTGA. V was trimmed by 5 bases and J by 4 bases, leaving 15 bases between them. The CDR3 contains 15 residues.

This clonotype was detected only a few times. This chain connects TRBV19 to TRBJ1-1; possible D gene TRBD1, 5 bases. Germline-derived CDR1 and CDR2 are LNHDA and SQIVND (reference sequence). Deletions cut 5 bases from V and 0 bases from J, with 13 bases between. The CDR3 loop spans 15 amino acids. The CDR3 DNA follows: TGTGCCAGTAGTGCCAGTGGGGGGATGAACACTGAAGCTTTCTTT. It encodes CASSASGGMNTEAFF.